The clone carrying this T cell receptor (beta chain) turned up a few times. V dropped 5 bases and J dropped 5 bases, with 21 bases sitting between them. The CDR3 loop spans 17 amino acids. Germline loops: CDR1 KGHDR, CDR2 SFDVKD. The entry originates in a study of T-cell reconstitution after alpha-beta-depleted transplantation in children. It was with unique molecular identifiers that the TCRbeta library was prepared. A single record per CDR3 protein comes from TCRdb applying MiXCR to the PCR reads. In the table there are hundreds of thousands of distinct CDR3 sequences, 9.9% of which are singletons. The receptor was isolated from a human donor who donated a stem cell graft to a child with SCID. The V and J genes are TRBV24-1 and TRBJ2-1, with TRBD1 as a possible D gene (5 bases). Material: PBMCs from the stem cell graft donor, obtained from the stem cell graft. The CDR3 sequence: CATSAPSGTGGNNEQFF. The CDR3 region has the DNA TGTGCCACCAGTGCTCCCTCTGGTACAGGTGGGAACAATGAGCAGTTCTTC.